These 32 T cell receptor beta chains were sequenced from one sample in a study of T cell repertoires in cytomegalovirus infection (dated by TCRdb to the late 2010s). No cognate antigen is known for these TCRs. The treatment or condition label for this specimen denotes: in vitro stimulation with specific CMV peptide epitopes to enrich CMV-specific T cells. TCRdb records Illumina HiSeq 1500 as the sequencer. The public reads were quality trimmed at Q25 with fastp and then assembled into clones with MiXCR by TCRdb, keeping productive beta chains. Entries that share a CDR3 protein sequence are merged under the most common genes and DNA. Within this sample are about 700,000 distinct CDR3 sequences, with approximately 33% of them counted one time only. The top ten constitute around a sixth of the sample. The specimen comprised cultured PBMCs, sampled from culture after CMV antigen stimulation. The receptors were sampled from a human donor in good health (CMV status not recorded). Some clones in this sample may be carry-over from other donors' samples.

This clonotype has more than one count but fewer than ten. The chain recombines TRBV20-1 with TRBJ2-7; no clear D gene. V lost 2 bases and J 2 bases, leaving 7 bases between the germline ends. The CDR3 runs 12 residues. Germline V lookup: CDR1 DFQATT, CDR2 SNEGSKA (reference sequence). This chain's CDR3 is CSARPDTYEQYF. The CDR3 DNA sequence: TGCAGTGCTAGACCCGATACCTACGAGCAGTACTTC.

This clonotype was picked up many times. The chain joins TRBV6-6 to TRBJ2-7; perhaps TRBD2 as D (5 bases). The germline V and J ends were trimmed by 8 bases and 0 bases, with 8 bases remaining between them. The CDR3 is 12 amino acids. Germline values: CDR1 MNHNY, CDR2 SVGAGI (reference sequence). CDR3 nucleotides: TGTGCCAGCGCGGACTCCTCCTACGAGCAGTACTTC. This sequence encodes CASADSSYEQYF.

This chain joins TRBV2 and TRBJ2-5; D gene uncertain. With 8 bases removed from V and 2 bases from J, the gap between germline ends came to 9 bases. The CDR3 covers 12 residues. Germline values: CDR1 SNHLY, CDR2 FYNNEI. In nucleotides, the CDR3 is TGTGCCAGCGGGGTAGGACAAGAGACCCAGTACTTC. The encoded protein is CASGVGQETQYF.

This sequence joins TRBV18 and TRBJ2-7, with a tentative D call TRBD2 (6 bases). The CDR3 totals 14 residues. V lost 5 bases and J lost 3, with 14 bases in between. Germline loops: CDR1 KGHSH, CDR2 LQKENI. CDR3 coding DNA: TGTGCCAGCTCAACCAGCGGGCGGGGCTACGAGCAGTACTTC. Its translation is CASSTSGRGYEQYF.

This rearrangement joins TRBV18 to TRBJ1-2, with D maybe TRBD1 (5 bases). V was cut by 5 bases and J by 4 bases, with 17 bases left in between. This CDR3 has 15 residues. Germline CDR1 is KGHSH and CDR2 is LQKENI. The CDR3 sequence: CASSSVGDSSYGYTF. CDR3 sequence (DNA): TGTGCCAGCTCATCAGTGGGGGATTCGAGCTATGGCTACACCTTC.

The genes are TRBV7-6 and TRBJ2-3, with D unresolved. CDR1 SGHVS and CDR2 FNYEAQ come from the germline V gene. Trimming took off 3 bases at V and 4 bases at J, with 14 bases between the two ends. The CDR3 covers 15 residues. The CDR3 protein is CASSFYPGPSDTQYF. The CDR3 coding sequence is TGTGCCAGCAGCTTTTACCCTGGCCCTTCAGATACGCAGTATTTT.

The CDR3: CASSVGQTYNEQFF. CDR3 nucleotide sequence: TGTGCCAGCAGCGTCGGACAGACCTACAATGAGCAGTTCTTC. The chain uses TRBV5-5 and TRBJ2-1; D is possibly TRBD1 (6 bases). The CDR3 length is 14 residues. Trimming took 4 bases from V and 2 from J, leaving 10 bases between them. The germline CDR1 and CDR2 sequences are SGHKS and YYEKEE (reference sequence).

This sequence joins TRBV5-1 and TRBJ1-1; D is ambiguous. Between the trimmed V and J ends, which lost 2 bases and 0 bases, there was a span of 14 bases. CDR1 and CDR2 from the germline V gene are SGHRS and YFSETQ. This CDR3 comprises 16 residues. The CDR3 sequence: CASSFGLSRVNTEAFF. DNA for the CDR3: TGCGCCAGCAGCTTCGGGTTGAGTAGGGTGAACACTGAAGCTTTCTTT.

This sequence joins TRBV7-6 and TRBJ2-7; D is perhaps TRBD1 (6 bases). Germline V gene sequence: CDR1 SGHVS, CDR2 FNYEAQ. V lost 1 base and J lost 3, with 13 bases in between. The CDR3 covers 15 residues. The CDR3 sequence is CASSLVRDTYYEQYF. The CDR3 DNA sequence: TGTGCCAGCAGCTTAGTCCGGGACACCTACTACGAGCAGTACTTC. Looking up the rest from reference TRBV7-6 and TRBJ2-7 gives the full variable domain: GAGVSQSPRYKVTKRGQDVALRCDPISGHVSLYWYRQALGQGPEFLTYFNYEAQQDKSGLPNDRFSAERPEGSISTLTIQRTEQRDSAMYRCASSLVRDTYYEQYFGPGTRLTVT.

The chain links TRBV3-1 to TRBJ2-3, with 11 bases identical to TRBD2. This CDR3 is built from 16 residues. Germline V gene sequence: CDR1 LGHDT, CDR2 YNNKEL (reference sequence). Trimming at V came to 0 bases and at J to 3 bases, leaving 2 bases not matched to a gene. The CDR3 is CASSQDIAGGTDTQYF. In DNA form, the CDR3 reads TGTGCCAGCAGCCAAGATATAGCGGGAGGGACAGATACGCAGTATTTT.

Comments on this clonotype: This may stem from a read error, because a much larger clone lies one nucleotide away. The CDR3 spells CAGSFDGTSTDTQYF. For the CDR3, the DNA is TGTGCCGGCAGCTTCGACGGAACTAGCACAGATACGCAGTATTTT. The V gene is TRBV7-2, the J gene TRBJ2-3; D ambiguous. The CDR3 is made up of 15 amino acids. In germline, CDR1 is SGHTA, CDR2 FQGNSA. The full variable domain, rest sourced from reference TRBV7-2 and TRBJ2-3, is GAGVSQSPSNKVTEKGKDVELRCDPISGHTALYWYRQSLGQGLEFLIYFQGNSAPDKSGLPSDRFSAERTGGSVSTLTIQRTQQEDSAVYLCAGSFDGTSTDTQYFGPGTRLTVL.

This clonotype was picked up a small number of times. The gene calls are TRBV7-2 and TRBJ2-7; D remains ambiguous. Germline V gene data show CDR1 as SGHTA and CDR2 as FQGNSA. V lost 5 bases and J 2 bases, leaving 7 bases between the germline ends. The CDR3 spans 12 residues. The CDR3 sequence is CASSQIAYEQYF. Here the CDR3 DNA reads TGTGCCAGCAGCCAAATAGCCTACGAGCAGTACTTC. The complete variable domain, with remaining parts taken from reference TRBV7-2 and TRBJ2-7, reads GAGVSQSPSNKVTEKGKDVELRCDPISGHTALYWYRQSLGQGLEFLIYFQGNSAPDKSGLPSDRFSAERTGGSVSTLTIQRTQQEDSAVYLCASSQIAYEQYFGPGTRLTVT.

This clonotype was seen ten or more times. The chain uses TRBV12-3 or TRBV12-4 and TRBJ2-7; TRBD1 matches 11 bases. This CDR3 contains 14 residues. The V and J ends lost 3 bases and 3 bases, in that order; junction bases with no gene match: 1. The CDR3, as DNA: TGTGCCAGCAGTTTTGGGACAGGGGGCTACGAGCAGTACTTC. Its translation is CASSFGTGGYEQYF.

The V and J genes are TRBV7-9 and TRBJ2-3; unclear D gene. Trimming shortened V by 1 base and J by 2 bases, and 13 bases separated the two germline ends. Germline CDR1 and CDR2: SEHNR and FQNEAQ (reference sequence). CDR3 length: 16 residues. Written as DNA, the CDR3 is TGTGCCAGCAGCTTAGACGCTGGTTCCCCCACAGATACGCAGTATTTT. It translates to CASSLDAGSPTDTQYF.

This clonotype was observed at least ten times. V and J are TRBV7-8 and TRBJ2-4, with D maybe TRBD1 (6 bases). The germline V and J ends were trimmed by 3 bases and 4 bases, with 13 bases remaining between them. Germline V gene data show CDR1 as SGHVS and CDR2 as FQNEAQ. The CDR3 totals 15 residues. The CDR3 loop is CASSLRGQPKNIQYF. CDR3 sequence (DNA): TGTGCCAGCAGCTTGCGAGGACAGCCAAAAAACATTCAGTACTTC.

The chain carries TRBV12-3 or TRBV12-4 and TRBJ2-2; no reliable D call. V was clipped by 2 bases and J by 3 bases, with 10 bases between them. This CDR3 has 15 residues. CDR3 protein: CASSLYWGDTGELFF. The CDR3 nucleotides read TGTGCCAGCAGTTTATACTGGGGTGACACCGGGGAGCTGTTTTTT.

The chain combines TRBV3-1 with TRBJ2-7, with D possibly TRBD1 on 6 matching bases. V shed 8 bases and J shed 3 bases, with 14 bases lying between them. CDR3 length: 13 residues. Germline lookup yields CDR1 LGHDT and CDR2 YNNKEL (reference sequence). This CDR3 reads CASLSRDNYEQYF. The CDR3, as DNA: TGTGCCAGCCTCTCCCGGGACAACTACGAGCAGTACTTC.

Only a few counts were recorded for this clonotype. The rearrangement links TRBV6-6 to TRBJ1-6, with D possibly matching TRBD1 (6 bases). The CDR3 consists of 16 residues. Germline-derived CDR1 and CDR2 are MNHNY and SVGAGI (reference sequence). V was trimmed by 0 bases and J by 6 bases, leaving 12 bases between them. The CDR3 nucleotides are TGTGCCAGCAGTTACTCGATAGGGGGAAGTAATTCACCCCTCCACTTT. Translated, it gives CASSYSIGGSNSPLHF.

The sample holds a few counts of this clonotype. The chain employs TRBV29-1 and TRBJ1-2; unclear D gene. There are 10 residues in the CDR3. Germline V gene data show CDR1 as SQVTM and CDR2 as ANQGSEA. Trimming stripped 6 bases from V and 8 bases from J, with 10 bases between. In nucleotides, the CDR3 is TGCAGCGTGGCCGGAGTAGGCTACACCTTC. Amino acids: CSVAGVGYTF.

The V call is TRBV7-2, the J call TRBJ2-1; possible D gene TRBD1, 6 bases. Germline V CDR1 and CDR2: SGHTA, FQGNSA. V was trimmed by 3 bases and J by 12 bases, leaving 18 bases between them. CDR3 size: 14 residues. CDR3 sequence (DNA): TGTGCCAGCAGCTTCGGGACATCGGAGCTTGGGCAGTTCTTC. It is translated as CASSFGTSELGQFF.

The chain recombines TRBV27 with TRBJ2-1; 9 nucleotides align to TRBD2. V trimming: 8 bases; J trimming: 8 bases; junction bases outside the gene matches: 7. The CDR3 runs to 13 residues. Germline assignment: CDR1 MNHEY and CDR2 SMNVEV (reference sequence). CDR3 bases: TGTGCCAGCGGAAAGGCGGGGGGGCATGAGCAGTTCTTC. Its protein is CASGKAGGHEQFF.

J is TRBJ1-1 and V is TRBV12-3 or TRBV12-4; 9 positions match TRBD1. Trimming at V came to 3 bases and at J to 5 bases, leaving 4 bases not matched to a gene. The CDR3 is made up of 14 amino acids. The CDR3 DNA sequence: TGTGCCAGCAGTTTGGCGGGACAGGGAACTGAAGCTTTCTTT. Protein sequence: CASSLAGQGTEAFF.

V usage is TRBV5-1 and J usage is TRBJ2-1; D possibly corresponds to TRBD2 (7 bases). V gave up 4 bases and J gave up 7 bases, with 15 bases separating them. The CDR3 has 14 amino acids. Per germline, CDR1 SGHRS and CDR2 YFSETQ. The CDR3 nucleotides are TGCGCCAGCAGCGGGAGGGGGTCCAGGAATGAGCAGTTCTTC. This translates into CASSGRGSRNEQFF.

In its sample, this clonotype was seen many times. This sequence joins TRBV7-8 and TRBJ1-3; possibly TRBD1 for D (5 bases). The CDR3 is made up of 14 amino acids. V lost 5 bases and J lost 2, with 10 bases in between. Germline CDR1 reads SGHVS; CDR2 reads FQNEAQ. In DNA form, the CDR3 reads TGTGCCAGCAGCCCGGGGGGTACTGGAAACACCATATATTTT. It codes for CASSPGGTGNTIYF.

This clonotype occurred a few times. The V and J genes are TRBV7-6 and TRBJ1-2; 7 nucleotides match TRBD1. Per the germline V gene, CDR1 is SGHVS and CDR2 is FNYEAQ. V shed 5 bases, J shed 8 bases, and the junction held 14 bases outside the gene matches. The CDR3 is made up of 15 amino acids. CDR3 residues: CASSALAGTDEGYTF. The CDR3 coding sequence is TGTGCCAGCAGCGCTCTGGCCGGGACAGATGAAGGCTACACCTTC.

In its sample, this clonotype was seen once. The V and J genes are TRBV12-3 or TRBV12-4 and TRBJ2-1; no clear D gene. The CDR3 runs to 11 residues. Trimming cost V 4 bases and J 13 bases, with 11 bases left between them. The CDR3 DNA reads as TGTGCCAGCAGTTCTAGGAGAGACCAGTTCTTC. This sequence encodes CASSSRRDQFF.

As DNA, the CDR3 is TGCAGTGCTAGGGGCAGGGGGTATGGCTACACCTTC. Protein: CSARGRGYGYTF. The chain is built from TRBV20-1 and TRBJ1-2, with 7 positions matching TRBD1. J gave up 5 bases and V 3 bases, and 3 bases lay outside the gene matches. Germline V gene lookup returns CDR1 DFQATT and CDR2 SNEGSKA (reference sequence). The CDR3 extends over 12 amino acids.

This rearrangement joins TRBV7-9 to TRBJ1-5, with D uncertain. V was trimmed by 6 bases and J by 8 bases, leaving 20 bases between them. The CDR3 is 15 residues long. Looked up from germline, CDR1 is SEHNR and CDR2 is FQNEAQ (reference sequence). CDR3 sequence reads: CASREGGRWEKPQHF. For the CDR3, the DNA is TGTGCCAGCAGAGAAGGCGGGAGGTGGGAGAAGCCCCAGCATTTT.

V and J are TRBV12-3 or TRBV12-4 and TRBJ2-3; TRBD1 might be the D (7 bases). The CDR3 is made up of 13 amino acids. The ends were cut back, 6 bases at V and 6 bases at J, with 13 bases in the middle. CDR3 bases: TGTGCCAGCAGACCCGCGGGACAGGATACGCAGTATTTT. Translated, it gives CASRPAGQDTQYF.

The chain uses TRBV5-1 and TRBJ2-3; D is perhaps TRBD2 (6 bases). The CDR3 extends over 15 amino acids. Looked up from germline, CDR1 is SGHRS and CDR2 is YFSETQ. V lost 3 bases to trimming and J lost 2 bases, with 13 bases between them. The CDR3 DNA sequence: TGCGCCAGCAGCTCTGGAACTAGCTTCACAGATACGCAGTATTTT. Protein product: CASSSGTSFTDTQYF.

This clonotype was counted only a few times. The gene calls are TRBV6-5 and TRBJ2-1, with TRBD1 identical over 7 bases. Trimming removed 5 bases from V and 3 bases from J; junction bases left unmatched: 7. The CDR3 runs 15 residues. Germline V gene lookup returns CDR1 MNHEY and CDR2 SVGAGI. The CDR3 loop reads CASSRGLAHYNEQFF. In DNA, the CDR3 is TGTGCCAGCAGTAGGGGGCTAGCACACTACAATGAGCAGTTCTTC.

Only a few counts were recorded for this clonotype. The chain joins TRBV11-3 to TRBJ2-2; 9 bases fit TRBD2. Per germline, CDR1 SGHNT and CDR2 YENEEA. The CDR3 runs to 16 residues. V dropped 3 bases and J dropped 2; count of bases not matched to a gene: 4. The CDR3 DNA reads as TGTGCCAGCAGCTTGGCGGGAGGGGTTAACACCGGGGAGCTGTTTTTT. Protein sequence: CASSLAGGVNTGELFF.